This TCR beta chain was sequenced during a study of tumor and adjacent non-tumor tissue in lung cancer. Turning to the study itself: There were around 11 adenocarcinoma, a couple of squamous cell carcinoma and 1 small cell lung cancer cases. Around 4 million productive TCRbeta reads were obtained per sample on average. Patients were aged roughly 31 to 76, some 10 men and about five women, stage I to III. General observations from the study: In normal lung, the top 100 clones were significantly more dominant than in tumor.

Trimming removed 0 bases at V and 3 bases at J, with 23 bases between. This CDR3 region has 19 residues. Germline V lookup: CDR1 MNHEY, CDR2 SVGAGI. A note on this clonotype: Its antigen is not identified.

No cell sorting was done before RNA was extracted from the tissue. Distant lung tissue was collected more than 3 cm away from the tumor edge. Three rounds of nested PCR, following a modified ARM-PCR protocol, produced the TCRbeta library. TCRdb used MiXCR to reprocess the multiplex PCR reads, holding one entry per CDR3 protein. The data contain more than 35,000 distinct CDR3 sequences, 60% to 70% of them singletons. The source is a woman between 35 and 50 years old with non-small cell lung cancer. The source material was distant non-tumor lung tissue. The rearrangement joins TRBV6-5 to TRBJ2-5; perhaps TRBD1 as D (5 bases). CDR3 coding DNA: TGTGCCAGCAGTTACTCGAGTGTGTTGGGCGACAGCTGGAAAGAGACCCAGTACTTC. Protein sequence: CASSYSSVLGDSWKETQYF.